This T cell receptor (beta chain) was sequenced for a study of blood T cells in healthy people across ages. The germline CDR1 and CDR2 sequences are LNHNV and YYDKDF (reference sequence). There are 15 residues in the CDR3. Trimming cost V 4 bases and J 8 bases; bases outside gene matches: 7. Combining a sample-barcoded 5' primer with a J-beta primer mix, a second PCR ran for 7 to 11 cycles. Each CDR3 protein gets one entry after TCRdb re-called the 5' RACE reads with MiXCR. The sample lists more than 800,000 distinct CDR3 sequences; around 26% were seen once. Whole-study results and caveats: Lack of knowledge of donor CMV status possibly confounded expanded clonotype changes. The study could not conclusively compare naive and antigen-experienced cells, given its unsorted PBMCs.

Investigators took roughly 10 milliliters of peripheral blood from every donor. As regards this clonotype: The antigen is undetermined.

The sequenced material came from blood. This TCR was recovered from an elderly woman in good health. The chain links TRBV15 to TRBJ1-4; the match to TRBD1 covers 10 bases. The CDR3 bases are TGTGCCACCAGCACCCTGGGACAGGGGAACGAAAAACTGTTTTTT. This encodes CATSTLGQGNEKLFF. The full variable domain, completed using reference TRBV15 and TRBJ1-4, is DAMVIQNPRYQVTQFGKPVTLSCSQTLNHNVMYWYQQKSSQAPKLLFHYYDKDFNNEADTPDNFQSRRPNTSFCFLDIRSPGLGDTAMYLCATSTLGQGNEKLFFGSGTQLSVL.